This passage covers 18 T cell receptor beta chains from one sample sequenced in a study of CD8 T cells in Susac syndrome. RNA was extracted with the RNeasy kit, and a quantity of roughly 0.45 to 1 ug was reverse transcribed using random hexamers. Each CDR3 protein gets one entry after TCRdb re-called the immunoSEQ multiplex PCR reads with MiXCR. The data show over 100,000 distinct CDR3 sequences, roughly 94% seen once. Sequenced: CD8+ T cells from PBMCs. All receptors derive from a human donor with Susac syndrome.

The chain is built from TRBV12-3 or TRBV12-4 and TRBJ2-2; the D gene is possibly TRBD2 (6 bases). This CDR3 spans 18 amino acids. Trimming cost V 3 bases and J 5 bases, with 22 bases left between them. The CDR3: CASSFLEGAGRWTGELFF. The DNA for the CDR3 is TGTGCCAGCAGTTTCCTGGAAGGGGCGGGGAGGTGGACCGGGGAGCTGTTTTTT.

CDR3 DNA sequence: TGTGCCAGCAGCTTAGCCGGGCAGGGCTACACCTTC. It is translated as CASSLAGQGYTF. The rearrangement joins TRBV7-9 to TRBJ1-2, with unresolved D. Germline lookup yields CDR1 SEHNR and CDR2 FQNEAQ (reference sequence). The V end was cut by 0 bases, the J end by 8 bases, with 7 bases between. There are 12 residues in the CDR3.

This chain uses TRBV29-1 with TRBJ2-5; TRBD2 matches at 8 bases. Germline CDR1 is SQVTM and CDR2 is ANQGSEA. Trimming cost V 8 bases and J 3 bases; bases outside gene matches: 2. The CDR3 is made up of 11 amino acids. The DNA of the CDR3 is TGCAGCACCGGGGGGGAAGAGACCCAGTACTTC. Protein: CSTGGEETQYF.

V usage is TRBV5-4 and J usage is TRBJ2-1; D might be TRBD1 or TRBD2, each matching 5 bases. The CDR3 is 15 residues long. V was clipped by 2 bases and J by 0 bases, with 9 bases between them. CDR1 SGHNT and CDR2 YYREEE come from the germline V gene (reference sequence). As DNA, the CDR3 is TGTGCCAGCAGCTTCCCCGGGACCTCCTACAATGAGCAGTTCTTC. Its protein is CASSFPGTSYNEQFF. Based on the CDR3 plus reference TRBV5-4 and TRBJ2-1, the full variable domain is ETGVTQSPTHLIKTRGQQVTLRCSSQSGHNTVSWYQQALGQGPQFIFQYYREEENGRGNFPPRFSGLQFPNYSSELNVNALELDDSALYLCASSFPGTSYNEQFFGPGTRLTVL.

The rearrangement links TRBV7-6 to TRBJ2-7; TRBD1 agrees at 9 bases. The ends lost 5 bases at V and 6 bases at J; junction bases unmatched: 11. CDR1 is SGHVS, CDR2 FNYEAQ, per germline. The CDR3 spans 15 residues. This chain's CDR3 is CASSISGTGYGEQYF. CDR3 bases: TGTGCCAGCAGCATCTCCGGGACAGGGTACGGCGAGCAGTACTTC.

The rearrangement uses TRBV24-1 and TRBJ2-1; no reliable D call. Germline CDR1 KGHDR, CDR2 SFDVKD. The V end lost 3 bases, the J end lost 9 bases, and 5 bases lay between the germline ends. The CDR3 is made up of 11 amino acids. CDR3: CATSDAVEQFF. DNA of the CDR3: TGTGCCACCAGTGATGCGGTTGAGCAGTTCTTC.

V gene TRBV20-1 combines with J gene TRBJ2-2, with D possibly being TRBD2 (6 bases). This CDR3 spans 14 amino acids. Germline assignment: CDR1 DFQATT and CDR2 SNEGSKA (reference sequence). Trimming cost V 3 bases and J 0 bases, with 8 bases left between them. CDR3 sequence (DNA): TGCAGTGCTAGCGGCGGGGCGAACACCGGGGAGCTGTTTTTT. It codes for CSASGGANTGELFF.

The CDR3 DNA is TGCAGTGCTAGAGTTGGGACAGGAGGCTACGAGCAGTACTTC. Residues: CSARVGTGGYEQYF. The genes are TRBV20-1 and TRBJ2-7; 8 nucleotides agree with TRBD1. This CDR3 region has 14 residues. CDR1 is DFQATT, CDR2 SNEGSKA, per germline (reference sequence). Trimming cost V 1 base and J 3 bases; bases outside gene matches: 5.

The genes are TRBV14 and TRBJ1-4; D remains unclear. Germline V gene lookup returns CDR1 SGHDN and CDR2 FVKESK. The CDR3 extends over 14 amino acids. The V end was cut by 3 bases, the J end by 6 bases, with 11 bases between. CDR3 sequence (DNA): TGTGCCAGCAGCCACCAGACGAACTATGAAAAACTGTTTTTT. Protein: CASSHQTNYEKLFF.

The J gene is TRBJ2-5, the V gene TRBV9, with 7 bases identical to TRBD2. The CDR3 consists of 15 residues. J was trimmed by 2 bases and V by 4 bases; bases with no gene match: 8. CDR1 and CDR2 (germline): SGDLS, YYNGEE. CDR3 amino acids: CASSLKAGEQETQYF. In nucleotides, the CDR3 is TGTGCCAGCAGCCTGAAGGCGGGGGAGCAAGAGACCCAGTACTTC.

For the CDR3, the DNA is TGTGCCAGCAGCTCCCCTGGGACTGCGGGAGGCTACGAGCAGTACTTC. This translates into CASSSPGTAGGYEQYF. The gene calls are TRBV7-6 and TRBJ2-7, with 8 nucleotides matching TRBD2. Germline assignment: CDR1 SGHVS and CDR2 FNYEAQ. This CDR3 spans 16 amino acids. V was pared by 4 bases and J by 3 bases, with 11 bases of the junction left unmatched.

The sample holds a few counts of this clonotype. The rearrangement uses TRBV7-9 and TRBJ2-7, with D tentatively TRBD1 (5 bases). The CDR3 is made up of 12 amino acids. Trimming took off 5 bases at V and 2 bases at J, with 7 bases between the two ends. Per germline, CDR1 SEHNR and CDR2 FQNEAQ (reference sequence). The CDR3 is CASSQGPYEQYF. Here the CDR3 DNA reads TGTGCCAGCAGCCAGGGCCCCTACGAGCAGTACTTC. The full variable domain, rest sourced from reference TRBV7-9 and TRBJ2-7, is DTGVSQNPRHKITKRGQNVTFRCDPISEHNRLYWYRQTLGQGPEFLTYFQNEAQLEKSRLLSDRFSAERPKGSFSTLEIQRTEQGDSAMYLCASSQGPYEQYFGPGTRLTVT.

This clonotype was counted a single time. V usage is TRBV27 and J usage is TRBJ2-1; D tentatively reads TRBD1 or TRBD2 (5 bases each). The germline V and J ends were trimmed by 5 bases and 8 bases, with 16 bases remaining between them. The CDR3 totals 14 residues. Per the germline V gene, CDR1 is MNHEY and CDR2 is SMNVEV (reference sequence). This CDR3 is CASSAQARGDEQFF. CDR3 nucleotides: TGTGCCAGCAGTGCCCAGGCTAGAGGGGATGAGCAGTTCTTC.

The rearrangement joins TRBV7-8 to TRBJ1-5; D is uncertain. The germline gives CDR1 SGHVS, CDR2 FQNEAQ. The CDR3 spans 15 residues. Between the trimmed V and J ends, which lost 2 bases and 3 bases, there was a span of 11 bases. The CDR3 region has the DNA TGTGCCAGCAGCTTAATGGACGCGGTCAATCAGCCCCAGCATTTT. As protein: CASSLMDAVNQPQHF.

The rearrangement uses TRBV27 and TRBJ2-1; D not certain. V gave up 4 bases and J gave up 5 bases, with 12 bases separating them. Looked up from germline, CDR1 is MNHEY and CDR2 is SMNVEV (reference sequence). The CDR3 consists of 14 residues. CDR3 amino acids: CASSWYIRHNEQFF. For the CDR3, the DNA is TGTGCCAGCAGTTGGTACATTCGGCACAATGAGCAGTTCTTC.

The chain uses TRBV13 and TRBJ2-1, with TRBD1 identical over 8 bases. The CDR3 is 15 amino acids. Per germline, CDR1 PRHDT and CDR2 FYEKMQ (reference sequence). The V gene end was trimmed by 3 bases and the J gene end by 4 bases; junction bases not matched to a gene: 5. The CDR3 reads CASSLFGTGYNEQFF. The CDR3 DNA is TGTGCCAGCAGCTTGTTCGGGACAGGTTACAATGAGCAGTTCTTC. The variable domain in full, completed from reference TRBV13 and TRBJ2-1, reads AAGVIQSPRHLIKEKRETATLKCYPIPRHDTVYWYQQGPGQDPQFLISFYEKMQSDKGSIPDRFSAQQFSDYHSELNMSSLELGDSALYFCASSLFGTGYNEQFFGPGTRLTVL.

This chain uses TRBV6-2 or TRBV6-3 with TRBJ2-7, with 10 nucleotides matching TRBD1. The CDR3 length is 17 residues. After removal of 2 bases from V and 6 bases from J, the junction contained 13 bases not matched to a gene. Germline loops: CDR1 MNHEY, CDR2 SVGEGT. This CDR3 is CASSYTPRTGGYGEQYF. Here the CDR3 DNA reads TGTGCCAGCAGTTACACCCCCCGGACAGGGGGATATGGCGAGCAGTACTTC.

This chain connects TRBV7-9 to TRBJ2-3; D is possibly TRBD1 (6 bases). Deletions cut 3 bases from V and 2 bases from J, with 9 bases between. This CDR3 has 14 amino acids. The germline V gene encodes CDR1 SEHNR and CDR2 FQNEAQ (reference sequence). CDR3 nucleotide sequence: TGTGCCAGCAGCTTCGGACAGATCACAGATACGCAGTATTTT. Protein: CASSFGQITDTQYF. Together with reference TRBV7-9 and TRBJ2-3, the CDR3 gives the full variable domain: DTGVSQNPRHKITKRGQNVTFRCDPISEHNRLYWYRQTLGQGPEFLTYFQNEAQLEKSRLLSDRFSAERPKGSFSTLEIQRTEQGDSAMYLCASSFGQITDTQYFGPGTRLTVL.